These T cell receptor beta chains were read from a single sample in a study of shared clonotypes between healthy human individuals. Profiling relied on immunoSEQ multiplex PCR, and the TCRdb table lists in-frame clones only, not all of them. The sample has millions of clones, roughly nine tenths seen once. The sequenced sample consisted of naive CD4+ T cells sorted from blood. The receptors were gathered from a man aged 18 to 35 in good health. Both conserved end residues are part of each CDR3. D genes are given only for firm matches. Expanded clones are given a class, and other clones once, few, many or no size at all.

CDR3 DNA: TGCAGCGTTCGACACCAGGGAGATACGCAGTATTTT
CDR3 protein: CSVRHQGDTQYF
clone size: once
J gene: TRBJ2-3
V gene: TRBV29-1
D gene: .

CDR3 DNA: TGTGCCATCAGTGCCGTATCCGGGGAGCTGTTTTTT
CDR3 protein: CAISAVSGELFF
clone size: .
J gene: TRBJ2-2
V gene: TRBV10-3
D gene: .

CDR3 DNA: TGTGCCAGCAGCTTAGATCGAGCGGCTAGCGGGGTAAGAGATACGCAGTATTTT
CDR3 protein: CASSLDRAASGVRDTQYF
clone size: .
J gene: TRBJ2-3
V gene: TRBV11-2
D gene: TRBD2

CDR3 DNA: TGCGCCAGCAGCCAAGTGCTAGCAGGGCTGAATAGCAATCAGCCCCAGCATTTT
CDR3 protein: CASSQVLAGLNSNQPQHF
clone size: few
J gene: TRBJ1-5
V gene: TRBV4-1
D gene: .

CDR3 DNA: TGTGCCATCAGTGAGTCGGGCAGGCCGATCCAAACCAACACCGGGGAGCTGTTTTTT
CDR3 protein: CAISESGRPIQTNTGELFF
clone size: .
J gene: TRBJ2-2
V gene: TRBV10-3
D gene: .

CDR3 DNA: TGTGCCAGCTCACCAAGGGACAGGATACAAGAGACCCAGTACTTC
CDR3 protein: CASSPRDRIQETQYF
clone size: .
J gene: TRBJ2-5
V gene: TRBV18
D gene: TRBD1

CDR3 DNA: TGTGCCATCAGTCCCGGGACAGGGGGTCCGGAGACCCAGTACTTC
CDR3 protein: CAISPGTGGPETQYF
clone size: .
J gene: TRBJ2-5
V gene: TRBV10-3
D gene: TRBD1

CDR3 DNA: TGTGCCAGCAGCTTGGGGGATGAAAAACTGTTTTTT
CDR3 protein: CASSLGDEKLFF
clone size: .
J gene: TRBJ1-4
V gene: TRBV7-9
D gene: .

CDR3 DNA: TGTGCCAGCAGTGAAATGGGGGTTGGCACAGATACGCAGTATTTT
CDR3 protein: CASSEMGVGTDTQYF
clone size: .
J gene: TRBJ2-3
V gene: TRBV6-1
D gene: .

CDR3 DNA: TGCAGTGCTACACTCGGCGCGGGCTACACCTTC
CDR3 protein: CSATLGAGYTF
clone size: .
J gene: TRBJ1-2
V gene: TRBV20-1
D gene: .

CDR3 DNA: TGCGCCAGCAGCCAAGATAGGGCCGGCAAGGCTGAAGCTTTCTTT
CDR3 protein: CASSQDRAGKAEAFF
clone size: .
J gene: TRBJ1-1
V gene: TRBV4-1
D gene: .

CDR3 DNA: TGTGCCAGCAGCTATACCACGGTGGGGGGCTACACCTTC
CDR3 protein: CASSYTTVGGYTF
clone size: .
J gene: TRBJ1-2
V gene: TRBV7-9
D gene: .

CDR3 DNA: TGTGCCAGCAGCCTCCGGGGGGGGCCGGGTGAAAAACTGTTTTTT
CDR3 protein: CASSLRGGPGEKLFF
clone size: .
J gene: TRBJ1-4
V gene: TRBV9
D gene: .

CDR3 DNA: TGTGCCAGTAGTGATGGACAGGATATAACTGAAGCTTTCTTT
CDR3 protein: CASSDGQDITEAFF
clone size: .
J gene: TRBJ1-1
V gene: TRBV19
D gene: TRBD1

CDR3 DNA: TGCGCCAGCAGCTTGGGCCCGAGTAGTTCAGATACGCAGTATTTT
CDR3 protein: CASSLGPSSSDTQYF
clone size: once
J gene: TRBJ2-3
V gene: TRBV5-1
D gene: .

CDR3 DNA: TGCAGCGTTGGAGATCAGGGTGAAGCTGAAGCTTTCTTT
CDR3 protein: CSVGDQGEAEAFF
clone size: once
J gene: TRBJ1-1
V gene: TRBV29-1
D gene: .

CDR3 DNA: TGTGCCTGGAGTTTGGGCCTACCTAACACTGAAGCTTTCTTT
CDR3 protein: CAWSLGLPNTEAFF
clone size: .
J gene: TRBJ1-1
V gene: TRBV30
D gene: .

CDR3 DNA: TGTGCCAGCAGCTTAGGTTCTCAGGGTACAAACACCATATATTTT
CDR3 protein: CASSLGSQGTNTIYF
clone size: .
J gene: TRBJ1-3
V gene: TRBV7-8
D gene: .

CDR3 DNA: TGTGCCAGCAGCTCCATGAGCTCCTACAATGAGCAGTTCTTC
CDR3 protein: CASSSMSSYNEQFF
clone size: .
J gene: TRBJ2-1
V gene: TRBV5-4
D gene: .

CDR3 DNA: TGTGCCAGCAGACGAGGGACTAGCGGGACCTACGAGCAGTACTTC
CDR3 protein: CASRRGTSGTYEQYF
clone size: .
J gene: TRBJ2-7
V gene: TRBV6-5
D gene: TRBD2

CDR3 DNA: TGTGCCAGTAGTAAAGACACAGATACGCAGTATTTT
CDR3 protein: CASSKDTDTQYF
clone size: .
J gene: TRBJ2-3
V gene: TRBV19
D gene: .

CDR3 DNA: TGCGCCAGCAGTGAGGACATCTACACTGAAGCTTTCTTT
CDR3 protein: CASSEDIYTEAFF
clone size: .
J gene: TRBJ1-1
V gene: TRBV10-1
D gene: .

CDR3 DNA: TGTGCCAGCAGGATGGACAGGGGCACTGAAGCTTTCTTT
CDR3 protein: CASRMDRGTEAFF
clone size: .
J gene: TRBJ1-1
V gene: TRBV6-5
D gene: TRBD1

CDR3 DNA: TGCGCCAGCAGCCTTATAGGACTAGCGGCTGTCTACGAGCAGTACTTC
CDR3 protein: CASSLIGLAAVYEQYF
clone size: .
J gene: TRBJ2-7
V gene: TRBV4-1
D gene: TRBD2

CDR3 DNA: TGTGCCAGCAGCTTAGGTCCAGGGGTGGAGATTGAAGCTTTCTTT
CDR3 protein: CASSLGPGVEIEAFF
clone size: .
J gene: TRBJ1-1
V gene: TRBV7-8
D gene: .

CDR3 DNA: TGTGCCAGCAGCACCCGACAGGGGGCTAACTATGGCTACACCTTC
CDR3 protein: CASSTRQGANYGYTF
clone size: .
J gene: TRBJ1-2
V gene: TRBV7-9
D gene: TRBD1

CDR3 DNA: TGTGCCAGTAGTCCTCATGGGGGAGAGGGCTACGAGCAGTACTTC
CDR3 protein: CASSPHGGEGYEQYF
clone size: .
J gene: TRBJ2-7
V gene: TRBV19
D gene: .

CDR3 DNA: TGCGCCAGCAGCCCGGGGACAGGTGGTACTGAAGCTTTCTTT
CDR3 protein: CASSPGTGGTEAFF
clone size: few
J gene: TRBJ1-1
V gene: TRBV5-1
D gene: TRBD1

CDR3 DNA: TGTGCCAGCAGCACAGGCAACTATGGCTACACCTTC
CDR3 protein: CASSTGNYGYTF
clone size: .
J gene: TRBJ1-2
V gene: TRBV28
D gene: .

CDR3 DNA: TGTGCCAGCAGCTTCCGGCGGGAGGTCACAGATACGCAGTATTTT
CDR3 protein: CASSFRREVTDTQYF
clone size: .
J gene: TRBJ2-3
V gene: TRBV13
D gene: TRBD2

CDR3 DNA: TGTGCCTGGAGCGCGGTCCCGCGGGGAGAGACCCAGTACTTC
CDR3 protein: CAWSAVPRGETQYF
clone size: .
J gene: TRBJ2-5
V gene: TRBV30
D gene: .

CDR3 DNA: TGCGCCAGCAGTGAACCTCGGGGGTCCTCCTCCTACGAGCAGTACTTC
CDR3 protein: CASSEPRGSSSYEQYF
clone size: .
J gene: TRBJ2-7
V gene: TRBV10-1
D gene: .

CDR3 DNA: TGTGCCAGCAGTGAAGGATGGACAGGATCCCTGAGACCCTCATTT
CDR3 protein: CASSEGWTGSLRPSF
clone size: .
J gene: TRBJ1-1
V gene: TRBV6-1
D gene: TRBD1

CDR3 DNA: TGTGCCAGCAGTTACTCGAGATCCTACGAGCAGTACTTC
CDR3 protein: CASSYSRSYEQYF
clone size: .
J gene: TRBJ2-7
V gene: TRBV6-6
D gene: .

CDR3 DNA: TGTGCCAGCAGCGTCCATGGGGGGAACGCCTACGAGCAGTACTTC
CDR3 protein: CASSVHGGNAYEQYF
clone size: .
J gene: TRBJ2-7
V gene: TRBV6-1
D gene: .

CDR3 DNA: TGTGCCAGCAGCTCGTCTTATATCGCTTTCAGCTCCTACGAGCAGTACTTC
CDR3 protein: CASSSSYIAFSSYEQYF
clone size: .
J gene: TRBJ2-7
V gene: TRBV7-2
D gene: .

CDR3 DNA: TGTGCCAGCAGCTTAGGGCCGGGTGCAGGAAACACCATATATTTT
CDR3 protein: CASSLGPGAGNTIYF
clone size: .
J gene: TRBJ1-3
V gene: TRBV7-9
D gene: .

CDR3 DNA: TGTGCCAGCAGTCGGGGGGGCGCTTCCTACGAGCAGTACTTC
CDR3 protein: CASSRGGASYEQYF
clone size: .
J gene: TRBJ2-7
V gene: TRBV5-8
D gene: TRBD2

CDR3 DNA: TGTGCCAGCAGAAAACCGGCAGGGAACCTTGGCTACACCTTC
CDR3 protein: CASRKPAGNLGYTF
clone size: once
J gene: TRBJ1-2
V gene: TRBV7-2
D gene: .

CDR3 DNA: TGTGCCAGCTCTTACAGGGGACCAAGTGAAAAACTGTTTTTT
CDR3 protein: CASSYRGPSEKLFF
clone size: .
J gene: TRBJ1-4
V gene: TRBV6-1
D gene: TRBD1

CDR3 DNA: TGCGCCAGCAGCCAAGAGGTGACTAGCGGGGGTCGGGAGACCCAGTACTTC
CDR3 protein: CASSQEVTSGGRETQYF
clone size: .
J gene: TRBJ2-5
V gene: TRBV4-1
D gene: TRBD2

CDR3 DNA: TGTGCCAGCAGTGAAGCGCTTCCCCAGACAGGAAAATGGAACACTGAAGCTTTCTTT
CDR3 protein: CASSEALPQTGKWNTEAFF
clone size: once
J gene: TRBJ1-1
V gene: TRBV2
D gene: .

CDR3 DNA: TGTGCCTGGGACAGGGGGCAAACTAGCGAATCCACCTACGAGCAGTACTTC
CDR3 protein: CAWDRGQTSESTYEQYF
clone size: .
J gene: TRBJ2-7
V gene: TRBV30
D gene: TRBD1

CDR3 DNA: TGTGCCAGCTCACCACCGTTCGGGCGGCAGGGCCTTTACAATGAGCAGTTCTTC
CDR3 protein: CASSPPFGRQGLYNEQFF
clone size: .
J gene: TRBJ2-1
V gene: TRBV18
D gene: .

CDR3 DNA: TGTGCCAGCAGCTTAACCGGTGGGCTACAAGAGACCCAGTACTTC
CDR3 protein: CASSLTGGLQETQYF
clone size: .
J gene: TRBJ2-5
V gene: TRBV7-2
D gene: .

CDR3 DNA: TGTGCCAGCAGTACGAGAAGGGGGCTCTTTCAGCCCCAGCATTTT
CDR3 protein: CASSTRRGLFQPQHF
clone size: once
J gene: TRBJ1-5
V gene: TRBV28
D gene: TRBD1

CDR3 DNA: TGTGCCAGCAGCCTAGGGGGGGGCCTCAGGTACGAGCAGTACTTC
CDR3 protein: CASSLGGGLRYEQYF
clone size: .
J gene: TRBJ2-7
V gene: TRBV9
D gene: .

CDR3 DNA: TGCGCCAGCAGCCAAACTAGCCAGGGGCCCAGCTCCTACAATGAGCAGTTCTTC
CDR3 protein: CASSQTSQGPSSYNEQFF
clone size: once
J gene: TRBJ2-1
V gene: TRBV4-1
D gene: .